These 5 T cell receptor beta chains came from one sample sequenced in a study of glioma-infiltrating T cells after dendritic cell vaccination (dated by TCRdb to 2016 to 2017). The intended sense of this specimen's time point label: after dendritic cell vaccination, including at tumor progression/relapse. Library preparation used the immunoSEQ multiplex PCR assay. Here the immuneACCESS table is served through TCRdb, limited to in-frame sequences with V and J called. Missing clones are a known gap in these copies; in checked studies unresolved V genes cover under half, and the rest lacks a known reason. Across this sample there are some 58,000 clones, with approximately 81% seen only once. Jointly, the top ten make up about 8.3% of the sample. The sample in question was blood, obtained after dendritic cell vaccination. Receptors were obtained from a human donor with glioblastoma.

V and J are TRBV7-6 and TRBJ2-7, with D perhaps matching TRBD1 (5 bases). Germline CDR1 reads SGHVS; CDR2 reads FNYEAQ. The CDR3 loop spans 15 amino acids. The germline V and J ends were trimmed by 1 base and 7 bases, with 17 bases remaining between them. The CDR3 sequence: CASSLGGVDSREQYF. CDR3 coding DNA: TGTGCCAGCAGCTTAGGCGGAGTCGACAGTCGGGAGCAGTACTTC. Supplemented by reference TRBV7-6 and TRBJ2-7, the full variable domain reads GAGVSQSPRYKVTKRGQDVALRCDPISGHVSLYWYRQALGQGPEFLTYFNYEAQQDKSGLPNDRFSAERPEGSISTLTIQRTEQRDSAMYRCASSLGGVDSREQYFGPGTRLTVT.

As regards this clone: Other DNA sequences of this sample code for an identical CDR3. The rearrangement links TRBV4-3 to TRBJ1-2; 8 bases are a match to TRBD1. This CDR3 is 14 amino acids long. CDR1 LGHNA and CDR2 YSLEER come from the germline V gene. The V gene end was trimmed by 4 bases and the J gene end by 5 bases; junction bases not matched to a gene: 6. In DNA form, the CDR3 reads TGCGCCAGCAGCCCCGGACAGGGAGGGTATGGCTACACCTTC. Protein sequence: CASSPGQGGYGYTF.

The rearrangement uses TRBV7-9 and TRBJ2-2; D remains unclear. Germline-derived CDR1 and CDR2 are SEHNR and FQNEAQ (reference sequence). The CDR3 covers 16 residues. V dropped 6 bases and J dropped 3 bases, with 17 bases sitting between them. The CDR3 spells CASRTESFGYTGELFF. CDR3 coding DNA: TGTGCCAGCAGAACAGAAAGTTTCGGTTACACCGGGGAGCTGTTTTTT.

The J gene is TRBJ2-5, the V gene TRBV2; 7 bases line up with TRBD1. V trimming: 6 bases; J trimming: 2 bases; junction bases outside the gene matches: 12. This CDR3 is 16 amino acids long. The germline V gene has CDR1 SNHLY and CDR2 FYNNEI. The CDR3 protein is CASSQQPGTVQETQYF. In nucleotides, the CDR3 is TGTGCCAGCAGCCAACAACCCGGGACAGTGCAAGAGACCCAGTACTTC.

V gene TRBV4-2 combines with J gene TRBJ1-5; 9 bases line up with TRBD1. Germline loops: CDR1 LGHNA, CDR2 YNFKEQ. CDR3 length: 17 amino acids. J gave up 0 bases and V 4 bases, and 7 bases lay outside the gene matches. CDR3 loop: CASSPGTGSYSNQPQHF. The CDR3, as DNA: TGTGCCAGCAGCCCCGGGACAGGGTCGTATAGCAATCAGCCCCAGCATTTT.